This T cell receptor beta chain was identified in a study of cytomegalovirus exposure and HLA in healthy donors. The study ran its PCR with 60 Vbeta and 13 Jbeta primers. Profiling relied on immunoSEQ multiplex PCR, and the TCRdb table lists in-frame clones only, not all of them. The sample contains roughly 120,000 clones, approximately 76% of which appear only once. As concerns this clone: Its antigen remains unidentified.

Broader study findings: By a later analysis, the bulk of CMV-associated TCR beta chains appeared HLA-restricted. TCR beta chains numbering more than 150 were designated cytomegalovirus-associated. CMV serostatus alone was available as immune exposure information.

Sequences were obtained from PBMCs. This receptor was obtained from a middle-aged man in good health and CMV-seropositive.

The CDR3 bases are TGTGCCAGCTCACCAGTCGGGGGGGAGTACGAGCAGTACTTC. Encoded protein: CASSPVGGEYEQYF. The genes are TRBV18 and TRBJ2-7; 8 nucleotides match TRBD2. Germline values: CDR1 KGHSH, CDR2 LQKENI. After removal of 2 bases from V and 4 bases from J, the junction contained 4 bases not matched to a gene. There are 14 residues in the CDR3.